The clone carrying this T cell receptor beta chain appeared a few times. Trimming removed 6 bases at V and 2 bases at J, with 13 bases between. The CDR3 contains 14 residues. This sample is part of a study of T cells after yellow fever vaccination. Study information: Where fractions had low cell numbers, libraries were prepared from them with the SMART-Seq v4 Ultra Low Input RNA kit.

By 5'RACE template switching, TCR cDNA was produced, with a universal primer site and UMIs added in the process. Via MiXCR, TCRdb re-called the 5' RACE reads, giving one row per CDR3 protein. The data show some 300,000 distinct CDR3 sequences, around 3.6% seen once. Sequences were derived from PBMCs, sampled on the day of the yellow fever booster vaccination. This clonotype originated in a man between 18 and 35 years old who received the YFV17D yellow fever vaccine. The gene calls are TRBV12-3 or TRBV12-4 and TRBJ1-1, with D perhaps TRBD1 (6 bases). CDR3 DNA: TGTGCCAGCAGGGGCGGGACACCTAACACTGAAGCTTTCTTT. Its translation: CASRGGTPNTEAFF.